These T cell receptor beta chains were read from a single sample in a study of T cell clones after liver transplantation. Here immunoSEQ multiplex PCR was the method, and the copy in TCRdb shows in-frame clones only, minus some. This table holds roughly 55,000 clones, 65% to 80% found once. The sample here was CD4+ T cells from blood, taken 54 months after liver transplant. These TCRs come from a human patient who received a liver transplant. Some T cells here may be from the graft donor. CDR3s include the opening cysteine and the closing phenylalanine or tryptophan. Fields, in order: D gene, J gene, V gene, clone size, CDR3 length, CDR3 protein. A D gene is named only where the DNA matches it firmly. Only some rows state a clone size, as once, few, many or a class for expanded clones.

- | TRBJ1-4 | TRBV2 | - | 14 | CASSEAGWSEKLFF
TRBD1 | TRBJ1-5 | TRBV28 | - | 16 | CASKEQGETVVQPQHF
TRBD1 | TRBJ1-2 | TRBV28 | - | 15 | CASSLLGQGSYGYTF
TRBD1 | TRBJ1-6 | TRBV28 | - | 15 | CASSPGGQGNSPLHF
- | TRBJ2-4 | TRBV30 | - | 13 | CAWSGGAGNIQYF
- | TRBJ2-7 | TRBV6-5 | medium-sized | 11 | CASQTQYEQYF
TRBD2 | TRBJ2-3 | TRBV11-2 | - | 17 | CASSLLAGGGNTDTQYF
TRBD1 | TRBJ1-2 | TRBV2 | - | 14 | CASTGGQGIGGYTF
TRBD1 | TRBJ1-5 | TRBV9 | - | 14 | CASSPTGGNQPQHF
- | TRBJ1-4 | TRBV7-2 | - | 15 | CASSPNTGLGEKLFF
- | TRBJ1-4 | TRBV30 | few | 11 | CAWKAGEKLFF
TRBD1 | TRBJ2-5 | TRBV11-2 | - | 15 | CASSSLRGREETQYF
- | TRBJ1-1 | TRBV6-6 | - | 15 | CASSYVGLGRNEAFF
TRBD2 | TRBJ2-7 | TRBV28 | - | 15 | CASRQQGGFDYEQYF